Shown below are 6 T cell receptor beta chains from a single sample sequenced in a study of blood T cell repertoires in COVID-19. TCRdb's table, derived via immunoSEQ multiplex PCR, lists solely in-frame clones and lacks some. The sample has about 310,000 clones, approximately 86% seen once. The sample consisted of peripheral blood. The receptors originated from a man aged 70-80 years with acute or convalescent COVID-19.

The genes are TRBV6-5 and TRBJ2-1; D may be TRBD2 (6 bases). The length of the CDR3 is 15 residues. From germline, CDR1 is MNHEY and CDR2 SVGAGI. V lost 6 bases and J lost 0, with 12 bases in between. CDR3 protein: CASRLAFSSYNEQFF. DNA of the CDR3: TGTGCCAGCAGGCTAGCGTTTAGCTCCTACAATGAGCAGTTCTTC.

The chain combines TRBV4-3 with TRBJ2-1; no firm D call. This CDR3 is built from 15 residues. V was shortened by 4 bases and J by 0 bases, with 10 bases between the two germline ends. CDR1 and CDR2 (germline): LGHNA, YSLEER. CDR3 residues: CASSPFRSSYNEQFF. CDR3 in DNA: TGCGCCAGCAGCCCTTTCCGGAGCTCCTACAATGAGCAGTTCTTC.

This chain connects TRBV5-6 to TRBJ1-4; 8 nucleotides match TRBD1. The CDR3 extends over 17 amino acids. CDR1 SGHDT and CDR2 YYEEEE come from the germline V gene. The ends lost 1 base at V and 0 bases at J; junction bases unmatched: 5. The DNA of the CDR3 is TGTGCCAGCAGCTTGAGGACAGGGATCGCAACTAATGAAAAACTGTTTTTT. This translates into CASSLRTGIATNEKLFF.

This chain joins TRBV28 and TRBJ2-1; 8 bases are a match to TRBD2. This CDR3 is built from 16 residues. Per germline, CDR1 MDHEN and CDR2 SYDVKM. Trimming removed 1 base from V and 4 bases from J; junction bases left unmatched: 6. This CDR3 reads CASSLSRGRTYNEQFF. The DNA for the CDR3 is TGTGCCAGCAGTTTATCTCGCGGGAGGACATACAATGAGCAGTTCTTC. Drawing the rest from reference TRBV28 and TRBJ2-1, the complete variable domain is DVKVTQSSRYLVKRTGEKVFLECVQDMDHENMFWYRQDPGLGLRLIYFSYDVKMKEKGDIPEGYSVSREKKERFSLILESASTNQTSMYLCASSLSRGRTYNEQFFGPGTRLTVL.

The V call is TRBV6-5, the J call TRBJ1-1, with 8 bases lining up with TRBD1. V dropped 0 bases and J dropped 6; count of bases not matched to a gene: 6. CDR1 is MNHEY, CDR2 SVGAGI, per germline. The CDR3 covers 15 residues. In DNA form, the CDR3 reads TGTGCCAGCAGTTACTCGAGGACAGGGTTTTCTGAAGCTTTCTTT. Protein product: CASSYSRTGFSEAFF.

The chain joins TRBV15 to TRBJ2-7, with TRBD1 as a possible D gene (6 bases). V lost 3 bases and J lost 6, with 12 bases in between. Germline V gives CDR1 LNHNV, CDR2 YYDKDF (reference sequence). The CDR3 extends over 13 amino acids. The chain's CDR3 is CATSRDSSGEQYF. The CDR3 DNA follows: TGTGCCACCAGCAGGGACAGCTCTGGCGAGCAGTACTTC.